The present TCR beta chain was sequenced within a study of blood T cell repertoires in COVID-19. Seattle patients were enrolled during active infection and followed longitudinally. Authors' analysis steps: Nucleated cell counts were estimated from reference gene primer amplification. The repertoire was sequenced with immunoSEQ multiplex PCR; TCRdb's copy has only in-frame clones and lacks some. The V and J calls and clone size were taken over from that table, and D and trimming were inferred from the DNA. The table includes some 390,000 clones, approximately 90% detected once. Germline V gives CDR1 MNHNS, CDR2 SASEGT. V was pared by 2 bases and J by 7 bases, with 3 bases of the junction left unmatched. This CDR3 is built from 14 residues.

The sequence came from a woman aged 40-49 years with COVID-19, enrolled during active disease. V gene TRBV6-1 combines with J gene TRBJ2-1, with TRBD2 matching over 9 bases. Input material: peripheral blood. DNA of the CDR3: TGTGCCAGCAGTGAATTAGCGGGAGTAAATGAGCAGTTCTTC. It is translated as CASSELAGVNEQFF.